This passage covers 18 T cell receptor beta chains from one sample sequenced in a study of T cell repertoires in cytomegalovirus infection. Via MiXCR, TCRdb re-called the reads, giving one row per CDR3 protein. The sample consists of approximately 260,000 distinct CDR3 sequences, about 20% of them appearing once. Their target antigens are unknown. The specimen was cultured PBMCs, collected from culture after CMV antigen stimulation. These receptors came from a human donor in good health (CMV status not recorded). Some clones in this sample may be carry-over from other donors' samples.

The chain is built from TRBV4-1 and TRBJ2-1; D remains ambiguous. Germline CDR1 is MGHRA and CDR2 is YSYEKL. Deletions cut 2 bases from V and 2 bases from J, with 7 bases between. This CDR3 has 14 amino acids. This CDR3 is CASSQRTPYNEQFF. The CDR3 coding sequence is TGCGCCAGCAGCCAACGTACTCCCTACAATGAGCAGTTCTTC.

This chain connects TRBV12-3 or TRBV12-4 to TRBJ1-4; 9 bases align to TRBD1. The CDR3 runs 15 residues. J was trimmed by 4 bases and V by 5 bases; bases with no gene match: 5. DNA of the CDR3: TGTGCCAGCAGTGCCGGGACAGGGAATAATGAAAAACTGTTTTTT. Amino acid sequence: CASSAGTGNNEKLFF.

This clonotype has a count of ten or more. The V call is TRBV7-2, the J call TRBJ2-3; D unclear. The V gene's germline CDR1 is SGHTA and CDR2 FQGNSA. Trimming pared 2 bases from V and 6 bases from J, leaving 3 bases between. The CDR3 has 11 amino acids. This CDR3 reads CASSLYDTQYF. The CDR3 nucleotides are TGTGCCAGCAGCTTATATGATACGCAGTATTTT. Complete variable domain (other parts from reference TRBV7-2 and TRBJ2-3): GAGVSQSPSNKVTEKGKDVELRCDPISGHTALYWYRQSLGQGLEFLIYFQGNSAPDKSGLPSDRFSAERTGGSVSTLTIQRTQQEDSAVYLCASSLYDTQYFGPGTRLTVL.

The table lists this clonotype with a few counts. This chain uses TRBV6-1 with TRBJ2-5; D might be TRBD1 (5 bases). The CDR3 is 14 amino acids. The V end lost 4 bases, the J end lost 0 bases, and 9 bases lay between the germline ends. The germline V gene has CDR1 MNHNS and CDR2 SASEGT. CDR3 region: CASSVDTDQETQYF. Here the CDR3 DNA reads TGTGCCAGCAGTGTGGACACCGACCAAGAGACCCAGTACTTC.

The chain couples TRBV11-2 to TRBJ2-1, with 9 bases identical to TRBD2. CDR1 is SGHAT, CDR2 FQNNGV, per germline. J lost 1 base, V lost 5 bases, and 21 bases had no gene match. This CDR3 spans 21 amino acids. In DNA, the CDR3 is TGTGCCAGCAGCCCCACGTCGGGCGGGAGGGCCGTTCGGGGGTCCTACAATGAGCAGTTCTTC. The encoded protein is CASSPTSGGRAVRGSYNEQFF.

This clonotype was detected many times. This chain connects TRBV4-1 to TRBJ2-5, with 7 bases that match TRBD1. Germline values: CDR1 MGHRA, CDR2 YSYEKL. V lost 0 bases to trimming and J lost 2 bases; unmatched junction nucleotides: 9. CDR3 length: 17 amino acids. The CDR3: CASSQDPTGVWQETQYF. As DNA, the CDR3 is TGCGCCAGCAGCCAAGACCCTACAGGGGTATGGCAAGAGACCCAGTACTTC.

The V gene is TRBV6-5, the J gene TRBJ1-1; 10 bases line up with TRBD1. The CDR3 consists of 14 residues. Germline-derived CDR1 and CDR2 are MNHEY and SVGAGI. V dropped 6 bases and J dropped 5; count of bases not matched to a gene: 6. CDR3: CASRRQGARTEAFF. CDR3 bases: TGTGCCAGCAGACGACAGGGGGCAAGGACTGAAGCTTTCTTT.

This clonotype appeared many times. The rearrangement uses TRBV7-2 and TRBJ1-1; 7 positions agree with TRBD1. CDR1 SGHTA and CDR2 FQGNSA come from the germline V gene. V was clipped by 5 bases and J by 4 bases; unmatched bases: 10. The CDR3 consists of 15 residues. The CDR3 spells CASSLTGALGTEAFF. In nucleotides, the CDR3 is TGTGCCAGCAGCCTTACAGGGGCCCTAGGCACTGAAGCTTTCTTT.

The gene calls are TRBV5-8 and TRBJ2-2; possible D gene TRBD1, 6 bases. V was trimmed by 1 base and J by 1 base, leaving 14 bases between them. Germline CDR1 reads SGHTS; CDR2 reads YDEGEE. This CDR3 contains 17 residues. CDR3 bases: TGTGCCAGCAGCTTGCACCGGACAGTTCTGAACACCGGGGAGCTGTTTTTT. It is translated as CASSLHRTVLNTGELFF. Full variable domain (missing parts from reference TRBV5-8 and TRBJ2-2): EAGVTQSPTHLIKTRGQQATLRCSPISGHTSVYWYQQALGLGLQFLLWYDEGEERNRGNFPPRFSGRQFPNYSSELNVNALELEDSALYLCASSLHRTVLNTGELFFGEGSRLTVL.

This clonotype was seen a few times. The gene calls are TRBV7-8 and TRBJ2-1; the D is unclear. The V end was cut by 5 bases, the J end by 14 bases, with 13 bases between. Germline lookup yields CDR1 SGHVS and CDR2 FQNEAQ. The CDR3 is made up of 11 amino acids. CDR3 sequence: CASSNSKAEFF. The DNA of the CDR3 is TGTGCCAGCAGCAATTCAAAAGCTGAGTTCTTC.

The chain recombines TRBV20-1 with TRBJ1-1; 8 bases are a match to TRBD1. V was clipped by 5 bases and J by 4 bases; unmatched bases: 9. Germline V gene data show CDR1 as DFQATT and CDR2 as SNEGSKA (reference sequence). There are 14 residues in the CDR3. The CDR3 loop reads CSARDGQGFTEAFF. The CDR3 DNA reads TGCAGTGCTCGGGATGGACAGGGTTTCACTGAAGCTTTCTTT.

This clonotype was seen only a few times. The CDR3 DNA is TGTGCCAGCAGCTCCTCAGAGGATGACTACGAGCAGTACTTC. Amino acids: CASSSSEDDYEQYF. V gene TRBV7-2 combines with J gene TRBJ2-7; no reliable D call. Germline CDR1 reads SGHTA; CDR2 reads FQGNSA. Between the trimmed V and J ends, which lost 4 bases and 3 bases, there was a span of 13 bases. This CDR3 has 14 residues. Supplemented by reference TRBV7-2 and TRBJ2-7, the full variable domain reads GAGVSQSPSNKVTEKGKDVELRCDPISGHTALYWYRQSLGQGLEFLIYFQGNSAPDKSGLPSDRFSAERTGGSVSTLTIQRTQQEDSAVYLCASSSSEDDYEQYFGPGTRLTVT.

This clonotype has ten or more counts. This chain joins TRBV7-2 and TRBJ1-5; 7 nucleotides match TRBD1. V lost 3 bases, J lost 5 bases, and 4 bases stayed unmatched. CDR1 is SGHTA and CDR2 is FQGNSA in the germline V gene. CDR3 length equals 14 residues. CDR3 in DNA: TGTGCCAGCAGCTTGCAGGGGGGTGATCAGCCCCAGCATTTT. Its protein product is CASSLQGGDQPQHF.

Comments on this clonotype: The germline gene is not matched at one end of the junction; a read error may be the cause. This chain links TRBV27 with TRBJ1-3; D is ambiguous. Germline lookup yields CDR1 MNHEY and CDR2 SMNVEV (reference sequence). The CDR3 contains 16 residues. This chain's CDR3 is CASSLSTPFTGNTIYF. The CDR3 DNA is TGTGCCAGCAGTCTATCGACACCTTTTACCGGAAACACCATATATTTT.

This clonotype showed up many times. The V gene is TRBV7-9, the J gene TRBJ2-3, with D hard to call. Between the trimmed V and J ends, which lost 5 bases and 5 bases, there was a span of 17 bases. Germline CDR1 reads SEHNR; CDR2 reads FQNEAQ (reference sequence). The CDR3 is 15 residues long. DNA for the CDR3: TGTGCCAGCAGCCGCCAAGCAGGAGTGGTAGATACGCAGTATTTT. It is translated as CASSRQAGVVDTQYF.

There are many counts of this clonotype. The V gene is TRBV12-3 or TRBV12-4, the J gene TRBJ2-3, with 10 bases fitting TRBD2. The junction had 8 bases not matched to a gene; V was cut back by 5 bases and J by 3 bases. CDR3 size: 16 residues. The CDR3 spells CASSPSLAGWTDTQYF. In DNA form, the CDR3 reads TGTGCCAGCAGTCCCTCACTAGCGGGATGGACAGATACGCAGTATTTT.

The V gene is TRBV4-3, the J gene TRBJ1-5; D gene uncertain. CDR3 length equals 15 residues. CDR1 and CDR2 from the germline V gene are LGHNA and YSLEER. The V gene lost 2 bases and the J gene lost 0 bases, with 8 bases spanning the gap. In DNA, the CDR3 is TGCGCCAGCAGCCAATGGGAGGCTAGCAATCAGCCCCAGCATTTT. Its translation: CASSQWEASNQPQHF.

In DNA, the CDR3 is TGTGCCAGCACCATCTTAGCGGGAGGGACTAATGAGCAGTTCTTC. Its translation: CASTILAGGTNEQFF. The chain couples TRBV12-3 or TRBV12-4 to TRBJ2-1, with 11 bases lining up with TRBD2. V lost 7 bases to trimming and J lost 7 bases; unmatched junction nucleotides: 9. There are 15 residues in the CDR3.